What follows describes a single TCR beta chain. Unmatched junction bases numbered 2, after V lost 0 bases and J lost 4 bases. The germline CDR1 and CDR2 sequences are WNHNN and SYGVQD (reference sequence). CDR3 size: 17 residues. Authors' processing steps: Using reference gene primer amplification, nucleated cell counts were estimated. The protocol was immunoSEQ multiplex PCR, while the TCRdb copy is restricted to in-frame clones and leaves out a portion. The V and J calls and clone size were taken over from that table, and D and trimming were inferred from the DNA. In the table there are 20,000 to 25,000 clones, roughly 83% of which are singletons. The data originate from a study of blood T cell repertoires in COVID-19. For the study at large: Sites across the United States, Italy and Spain contributed samples from acute and convalescent COVID-19.

This rearrangement joins TRBV10-1 to TRBJ2-1; 14 bases align to TRBD2. The source is a man aged 80 or over with active or convalescent COVID-19. The sample comprised peripheral blood. CDR3 DNA sequence: TGCGCCAGCAGTGAGTCAGGGACTAGCGGGAGTTACAATGAGCAGTTCTTC. Residues: CASSESGTSGSYNEQFF.